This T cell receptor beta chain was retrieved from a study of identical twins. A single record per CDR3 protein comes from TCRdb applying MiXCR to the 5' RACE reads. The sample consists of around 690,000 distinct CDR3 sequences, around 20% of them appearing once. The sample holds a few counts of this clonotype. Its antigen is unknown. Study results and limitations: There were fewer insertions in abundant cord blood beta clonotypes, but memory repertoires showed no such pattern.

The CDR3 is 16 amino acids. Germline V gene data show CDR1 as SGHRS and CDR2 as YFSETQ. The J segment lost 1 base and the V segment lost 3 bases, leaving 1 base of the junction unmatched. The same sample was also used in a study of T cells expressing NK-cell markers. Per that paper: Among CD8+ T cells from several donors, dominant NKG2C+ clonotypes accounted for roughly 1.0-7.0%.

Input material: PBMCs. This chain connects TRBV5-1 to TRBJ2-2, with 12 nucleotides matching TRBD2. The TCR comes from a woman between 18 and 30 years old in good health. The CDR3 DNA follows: TGCGCCAGCAGCTCGGGACTAGCGGGGAACACCGGGGAGCTGTTTTTT. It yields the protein CASSSGLAGNTGELFF.